This TCR beta chain was observed in a study of cytomegalovirus exposure and HLA in healthy donors. Study results and limitations: The authors later found most CMV-associated TCR beta chains appeared HLA-restricted. In a later analysis, across HLA loci, associated TCR counts were highest for DRB1, lowest for HLA-C.

This clone was detected only a few times. No antigen is known for it. CDR1 is SGDLS, CDR2 YYNGEE, per germline. This CDR3 contains 15 residues. V was clipped by 4 bases and J by 1 base; unmatched bases: 6. Both 60 Vbeta primers and 13 Jbeta primers went into the PCR. The protocol was immunoSEQ multiplex PCR, while the TCRdb copy is restricted to in-frame clones and leaves out a portion. This sample yields roughly 200,000 clones, of which roughly 85% are seen a single time; about 2.2% belongs to the top ten. The rearrangement joins TRBV9 to TRBJ1-1, with 8 nucleotides matching TRBD1. Sequenced material: PBMCs. This clonotype was sampled from a woman aged 50 to 65 in good health and CMV-seronegative. The CDR3 sequence: CASSPKDRENTEAFF. DNA of the CDR3: TGTGCCAGCAGCCCAAAGGACAGGGAGAACACTGAAGCTTTCTTT.